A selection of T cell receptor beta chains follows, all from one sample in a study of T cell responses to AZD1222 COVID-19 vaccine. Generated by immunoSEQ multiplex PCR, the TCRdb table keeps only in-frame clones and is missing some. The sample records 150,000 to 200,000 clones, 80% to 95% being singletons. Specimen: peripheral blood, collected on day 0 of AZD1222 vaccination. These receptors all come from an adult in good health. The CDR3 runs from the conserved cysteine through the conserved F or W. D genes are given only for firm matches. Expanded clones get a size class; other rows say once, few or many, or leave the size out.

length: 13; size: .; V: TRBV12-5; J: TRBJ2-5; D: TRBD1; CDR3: CASGLTGGETQYF; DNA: TGTGCTAGTGGTTTAACAGGGGGAGAGACCCAGTACTTC
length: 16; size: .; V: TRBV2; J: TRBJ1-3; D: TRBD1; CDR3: CASSESGQGRGNTIYF; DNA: TGTGCCAGCAGTGAATCAGGACAGGGCAGGGGAAACACCATATATTTT
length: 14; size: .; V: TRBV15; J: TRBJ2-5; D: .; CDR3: CATSPDGTQETQYF; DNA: TGTGCCACCAGTCCGGACGGGACCCAAGAGACCCAGTACTTC
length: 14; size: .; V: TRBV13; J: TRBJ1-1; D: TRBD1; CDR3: CASSVQGPRAEAFF; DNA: TGTGCCAGCAGCGTACAGGGGCCTAGGGCTGAAGCTTTCTTT
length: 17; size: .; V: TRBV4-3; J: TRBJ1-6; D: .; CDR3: CASSQVEAFGSNSPLHF; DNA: TGCGCCAGCAGCCAAGTCGAGGCTTTCGGTAGTAATTCACCCCTCCACTTT
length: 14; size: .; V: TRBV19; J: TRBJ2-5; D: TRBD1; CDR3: CASSSWTGRETQYF; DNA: TGTGCCAGTAGTTCTTGGACAGGGCGGGAGACCCAGTACTTC
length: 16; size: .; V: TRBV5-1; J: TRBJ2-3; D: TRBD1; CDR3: CASSIPGQGATDTQYF; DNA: TGCGCCAGCAGCATTCCGGGACAGGGGGCGACAGATACGCAGTATTTT
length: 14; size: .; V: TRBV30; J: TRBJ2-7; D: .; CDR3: CAWSTGESSYEQYF; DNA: TGTGCCTGGAGTACGGGGGAAAGCTCCTACGAGCAGTACTTC
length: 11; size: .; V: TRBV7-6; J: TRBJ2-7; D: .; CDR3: CASSSSREQYF; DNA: TGTGCCAGCAGCTCTAGCCGCGAGCAGTACTTC
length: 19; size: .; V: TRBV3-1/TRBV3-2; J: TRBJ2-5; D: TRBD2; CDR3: CASSQVGLAGGPRWETQYF; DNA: TGTGCCAGCAGCCAAGTCGGACTAGCGGGAGGGCCTAGATGGGAGACCCAGTACTTC
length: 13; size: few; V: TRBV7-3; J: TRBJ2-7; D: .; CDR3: CASSSEPSYEQYF; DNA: TGTGCCAGCAGCTCCGAGCCCTCCTACGAGCAGTACTTC
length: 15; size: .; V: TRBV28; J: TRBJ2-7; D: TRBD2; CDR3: CASSLDLRAGGLGYF; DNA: TGTGCCAGCAGTTTAGATCTTAGGGCGGGAGGCCTGGGGTACTTC
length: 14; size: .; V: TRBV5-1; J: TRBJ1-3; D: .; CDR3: CASRPSGNGNTIYF; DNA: TGCGCCAGCAGACCGTCCGGTAATGGAAACACCATATATTTT
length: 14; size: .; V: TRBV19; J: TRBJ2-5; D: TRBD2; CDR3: CASQTSGGKETQYF; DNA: TGTGCCAGTCAGACTAGCGGGGGGAAAGAGACCCAGTACTTC
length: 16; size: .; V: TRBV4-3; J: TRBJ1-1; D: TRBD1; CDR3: CASSQVRGTPNTEAFF; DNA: TGCGCCAGCAGCCAAGTCAGGGGGACACCGAACACTGAAGCTTTCTTT
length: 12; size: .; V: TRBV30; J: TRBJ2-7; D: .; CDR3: CAWSGVSYEQYF; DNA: TGTGCCTGGAGTGGGGTCTCCTACGAGCAGTACTTC
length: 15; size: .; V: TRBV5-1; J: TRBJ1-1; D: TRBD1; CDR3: CASSFTTGRNTEAFF; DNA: TGCGCCAGCAGCTTCACGACAGGGAGGAACACTGAAGCTTTCTTT
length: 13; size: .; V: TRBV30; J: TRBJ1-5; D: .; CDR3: CAWRARRGQPQHF; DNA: TGTGCCTGGAGGGCCCGGAGGGGACAGCCCCAGCATTTT
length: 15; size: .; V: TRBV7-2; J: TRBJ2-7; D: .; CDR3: CASSSTDWDSYEQYF; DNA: TGTGCCAGCAGCTCGACGGATTGGGACTCCTACGAGCAGTACTTC
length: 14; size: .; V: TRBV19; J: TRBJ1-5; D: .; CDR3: CASSPREPNQPQHF; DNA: TGTGCCAGTAGTCCACGGGAGCCTAATCAGCCCCAGCATTTT
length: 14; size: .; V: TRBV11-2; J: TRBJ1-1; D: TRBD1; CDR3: CASSPRGSGTEAFF; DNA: TGTGCCAGCAGCCCCAGGGGGTCCGGCACTGAAGCTTTCTTT
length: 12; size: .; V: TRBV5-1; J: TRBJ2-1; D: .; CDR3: CASSLGNNEQFF; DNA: TGCGCCAGCAGCTTGGGCAACAATGAGCAGTTCTTC
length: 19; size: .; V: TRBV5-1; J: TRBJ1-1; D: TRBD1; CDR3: CASSLEGGTGTGRGFEAFF; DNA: TGCGCCAGCAGCTTGGAAGGAGGGACAGGAACCGGACGGGGATTCGAAGCTTTCTTT
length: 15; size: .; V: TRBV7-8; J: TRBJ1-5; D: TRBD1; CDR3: CASSMGQGSNQPQHF; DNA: TGTGCCAGCAGCATGGGACAGGGGTCCAATCAGCCCCAGCATTTT
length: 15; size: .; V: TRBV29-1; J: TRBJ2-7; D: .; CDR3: CSVEDGAGAPYEQYF; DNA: TGCAGCGTTGAAGACGGTGCGGGGGCGCCCTACGAGCAGTACTTC
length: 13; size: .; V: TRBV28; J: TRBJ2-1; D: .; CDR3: CASSLGNYNEQFF; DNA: TGTGCCAGCAGTTTGGGGAACTACAATGAGCAGTTCTTC
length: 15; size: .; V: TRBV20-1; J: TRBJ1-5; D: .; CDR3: CSASEAGEGNQPQHF; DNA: TGCAGTGCTAGTGAAGCCGGGGAGGGCAATCAGCCCCAGCATTTT
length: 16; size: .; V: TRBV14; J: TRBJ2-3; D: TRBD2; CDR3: CASSLPGLAGADTQYF; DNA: TGTGCCAGCAGCCTTCCGGGACTAGCGGGAGCAGATACGCAGTATTTT
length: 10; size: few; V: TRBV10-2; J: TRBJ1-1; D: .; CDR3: CASSGQEAFF; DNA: TGCGCCAGCAGTGGACAGGAAGCTTTCTTT
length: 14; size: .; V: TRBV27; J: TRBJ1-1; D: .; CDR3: CASAFLGMNTEAFF; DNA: TGTGCCAGCGCGTTCCTAGGGATGAACACTGAAGCTTTCTTT
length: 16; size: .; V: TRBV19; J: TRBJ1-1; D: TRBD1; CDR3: CASRSFDRGGNTEAFF; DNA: TGTGCCAGTAGATCGTTCGACAGGGGTGGGAACACTGAAGCTTTCTTT
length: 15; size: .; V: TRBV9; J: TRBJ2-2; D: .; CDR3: CASSPRAADPGELFF; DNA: TGTGCCAGCAGCCCGCGGGCAGCCGACCCCGGGGAGCTGTTTTTT
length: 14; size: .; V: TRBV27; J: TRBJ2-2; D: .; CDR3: CASSLWDGTGELFF; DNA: TGTGCCAGCAGTTTATGGGACGGCACCGGGGAGCTGTTTTTT
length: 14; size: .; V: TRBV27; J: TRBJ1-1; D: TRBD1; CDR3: CASSFQGAGTEAFF; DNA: TGTGCCAGCAGCTTTCAGGGGGCAGGCACTGAAGCTTTCTTT
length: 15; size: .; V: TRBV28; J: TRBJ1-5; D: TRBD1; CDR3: CASSLRGGRSQPQHF; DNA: TGTGCCAGCAGTTTGAGAGGGGGCCGTAGTCAGCCCCAGCATTTT
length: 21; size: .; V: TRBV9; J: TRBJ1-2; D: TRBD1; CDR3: CASSVGKGGQDLLDNIGGYTF; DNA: TGTGCCAGCAGCGTAGGAAAAGGGGGACAGGATCTGTTGGACAATATTGGGGGCTACACCTTC
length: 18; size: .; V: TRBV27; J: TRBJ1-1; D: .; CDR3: CASSLRGGPVSRNTEAFF; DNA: TGTGCCAGCAGCCTTCGCGGGGGGCCCGTGTCCAGGAACACTGAAGCTTTCTTT
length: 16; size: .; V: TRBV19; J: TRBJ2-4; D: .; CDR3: CASSIWSPGRKNIQYF; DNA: TGTGCCAGTAGTATATGGAGCCCGGGACGAAAAAACATTCAGTACTTC
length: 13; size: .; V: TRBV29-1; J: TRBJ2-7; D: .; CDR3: CSASTPLAYEQYF; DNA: TGCAGCGCTTCGACCCCGTTGGCTTACGAGCAGTACTTC
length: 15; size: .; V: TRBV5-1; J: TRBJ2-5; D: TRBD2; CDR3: CASLSGVSEGETQYF; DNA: TGCGCCAGCTTGAGCGGGGTCTCGGAGGGGGAGACCCAGTACTTC
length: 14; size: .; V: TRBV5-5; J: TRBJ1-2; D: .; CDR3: CASSFRGGGYGYTF; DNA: TGTGCCAGCAGCTTCCGGGGGGGAGGTTATGGCTACACCTTC
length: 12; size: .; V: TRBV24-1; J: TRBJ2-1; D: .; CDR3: CATSDFLNEQFF; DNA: TGTGCCACCAGTGATTTTTTAAATGAGCAGTTCTTC
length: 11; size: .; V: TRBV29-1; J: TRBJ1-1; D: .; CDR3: CSVELNTEAFF; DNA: TGCAGCGTGGAGCTGAACACTGAAGCTTTCTTT
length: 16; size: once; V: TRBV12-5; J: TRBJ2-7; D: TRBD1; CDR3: CASGIPCERGLREQYF; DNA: TGTGCTAGTGGTATCCCCTGTGAGAGGGGGCTACGGGAGCAGTACTTC
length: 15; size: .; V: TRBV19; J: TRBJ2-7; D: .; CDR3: CASSSPGLTSYEQYF; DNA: TGTGCCAGTAGTTCCCCGGGACTGACCTCCTACGAGCAGTACTTC
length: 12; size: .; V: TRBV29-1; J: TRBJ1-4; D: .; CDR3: CSGTDFNEKLFF; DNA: TGCAGCGGAACAGATTTTAATGAAAAACTGTTTTTT
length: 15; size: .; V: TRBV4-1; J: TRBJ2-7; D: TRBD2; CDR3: CASSQSQRGPYEQYF; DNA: TGCGCCAGCAGCCAAAGTCAGCGGGGGCCCTACGAGCAGTACTTC
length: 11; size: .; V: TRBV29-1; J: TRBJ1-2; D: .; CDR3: CSVGENYGYTF; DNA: TGCAGCGTTGGGGAAAACTATGGCTACACCTTC
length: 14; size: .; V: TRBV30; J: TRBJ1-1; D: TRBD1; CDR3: CAWSTGQGRTEAFF; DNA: TGTGCCTGGAGTACCGGACAGGGGAGGACTGAAGCTTTCTTT
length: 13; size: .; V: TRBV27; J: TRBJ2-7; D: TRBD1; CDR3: CAAVGTGPYEQYF; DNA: TGTGCCGCTGTCGGGACAGGGCCCTACGAGCAGTACTTC
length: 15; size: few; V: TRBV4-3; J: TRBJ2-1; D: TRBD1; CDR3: CASSPSGTGGFEQFF; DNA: TGCGCCAGCAGCCCTTCCGGGACAGGGGGCTTTGAGCAGTTCTTC
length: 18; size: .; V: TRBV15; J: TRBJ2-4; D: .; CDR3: CATSRGRRRGLAKNIQYF; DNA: TGTGCCACCAGCAGAGGAAGGCGACGAGGGCTAGCCAAAAACATTCAGTACTTC
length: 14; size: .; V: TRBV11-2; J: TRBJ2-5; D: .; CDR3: CASSLVGGEETQYF; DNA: TGTGCCAGCAGCTTAGTTGGGGGCGAGGAGACCCAGTACTTC
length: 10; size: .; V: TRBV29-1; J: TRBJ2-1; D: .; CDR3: CSVGEREQFF; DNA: TGCAGCGTTGGGGAGAGGGAGCAGTTCTTC